The 9 T cell receptor beta chains below all came from one sample that was sequenced in a study of cytomegalovirus exposure and HLA in healthy donors. The primer mix had 60 Vbeta and 13 Jbeta primers. TCRdb keeps only in-frame clones here, not all; method: immunoSEQ multiplex PCR. The data hold about 180,000 clones, with about four fifths observed a single time. Sequencing input: PBMCs. These receptors were obtained from a boy aged 2 to 10 in good health and CMV-seronegative.

The chain joins TRBV10-3 to TRBJ2-1; 10 nucleotides agree with TRBD1. This CDR3 contains 14 residues. The trim removed 4 bases at V and 6 bases at J, leaving 3 bases unmatched. Per germline, CDR1 ENHRY and CDR2 SYGVKD. CDR3 sequence: CAISAGTGANEQFF. The CDR3, as DNA: TGTGCCATCAGTGCCGGGACAGGGGCCAATGAGCAGTTCTTC.

The chain recombines TRBV10-2 with TRBJ2-7; D is ambiguous. V lost 3 bases and J lost 3, with 9 bases in between. From germline, CDR1 is WSHSY and CDR2 SAAADI. The CDR3 covers 13 residues. The CDR3 bases are TGCGCCAGCAGTGAAAGGCAGGTCTACGAGCAGTACTTC. Its translation is CASSERQVYEQYF.

The chain uses TRBV5-1 and TRBJ2-5; 8 bases match TRBD1. CDR1 is SGHRS, CDR2 YFSETQ, per germline. The CDR3 has 16 residues. V lost 3 bases, J lost 4 bases, and 11 bases stayed unmatched. The CDR3 DNA is TGCGCCAGCAGCTCCGGACAGGGTACTCCTCTAGAGACCCAGTACTTC. Translated, it gives CASSSGQGTPLETQYF.

This rearrangement joins TRBV28 to TRBJ2-1; D possibly corresponds to TRBD2 (5 bases). Germline V gene sequence: CDR1 MDHEN, CDR2 SYDVKM. Trimming shortened V by 3 bases and J by 3 bases, and 15 bases separated the two germline ends. The CDR3 loop spans 16 amino acids. The CDR3: CASSLFSEGVYNEQFF. CDR3 coding DNA: TGTGCCAGCAGTTTGTTTTCTGAGGGAGTCTACAATGAGCAGTTCTTC. The variable domain in full, with the rest retrieved from reference TRBV28 and TRBJ2-1, is DVKVTQSSRYLVKRTGEKVFLECVQDMDHENMFWYRQDPGLGLRLIYFSYDVKMKEKGDIPEGYSVSREKKERFSLILESASTNQTSMYLCASSLFSEGVYNEQFFGPGTRLTVL.

With regard to this clone: At one end, the junction sequence differs from germline, possibly due to a read error. This sequence joins TRBV7-3 and TRBJ2-1; 7 nucleotides line up with TRBD2. In germline, CDR1 is SGHTA, CDR2 FQGTGA. CDR3 size: 12 residues. Here the CDR3 reads CASSLTSDEQFF. DNA of the CDR3: TGTGCCAGCAGCCTAACTAGCGATGAGCAGTTCTTC.

The chain's CDR3 is CASSHTPPRRVRDEQFF. The CDR3 DNA reads TGCGCCAGCAGCCACACCCCCCCCCGCAGGGTTCGGGATGAGCAGTTCTTC. V usage is TRBV4-1 and J usage is TRBJ2-1, with D perhaps TRBD1 (5 bases). The CDR3 is 17 amino acids. V shed 3 bases and J shed 8 bases, with 23 bases lying between them. Germline assignment: CDR1 MGHRA and CDR2 YSYEKL.

The genes are TRBV4-1 and TRBJ1-5; D is uncertain. The V and J ends lost 1 base and 4 bases respectively, with 5 bases between them. In germline, CDR1 is MGHRA, CDR2 YSYEKL. The CDR3 is 13 residues long. CDR3 amino acids: CASSQGENQPQHF. The DNA of the CDR3 is TGCGCCAGCAGCCAAGGGGAGAATCAGCCCCAGCATTTT.

The rearrangement links TRBV27 to TRBJ2-4, with 9 positions matching TRBD1. Germline loops: CDR1 MNHEY, CDR2 SMNVEV (reference sequence). V gave up 0 bases and J gave up 8 bases; unmatched junction bases: 2. CDR3 size: 14 residues. The CDR3 reads CASSLSTGGDIQYF. CDR3 nucleotide sequence: TGTGCCAGCAGTTTATCGACAGGGGGGGACATTCAGTACTTC.

The chain carries TRBV29-1 and TRBJ2-5; 8 bases fit TRBD2. The end of the DNA is better explained by TRBJ2-7, so the J call may be wrong. The CDR3 is 16 residues long. Germline lookup yields CDR1 SQVTM and CDR2 ANQGSEA. For the CDR3, the DNA is TGCAGCGTTCGCCCTAGCGGGCCTGGCTGGGGATACGAGCAGTACTTC. This translates into CSVRPSGPGWGYEQYF.